A selection of T cell receptor beta chains follows, all from one sample in a study of blood T cell repertoires in COVID-19. Sequenced by immunoSEQ multiplex PCR; TCRdb stores in-frame clones only, minus some. The sample contains 200,000 or so clones, nearly 90% of which appear only once. The sequenced sample was PBMCs or T cells enriched from blood (not recorded which). These receptors all stem from a man aged 30 to 39 who had recovered from COVID-19. Each CDR3 is given with its conserved first and last residue. A D gene is named only where the DNA matches it firmly. For some rows the clone size is stated as once, few or many, or as a class when expanded; others skip it.

CDR3nt,CDR3aa,j_gene,d_gene,v_gene,abundance
TGTGCCAGCAGCCCTCTATGGACTAGCGGGGGGTACGTCAATGAGCAGTTCTTC,CASSPLWTSGGYVNEQFF,TRBJ2-1,TRBD2,TRBV9,.
TGTGCCAGCAGTTACTCGGGGACTAGCGGGTCCGGGACGCAGTATTTT,CASSYSGTSGSGTQYF,TRBJ2-3,TRBD2,TRBV6-5,.
TGCAGCGTGAGAAAAGCCGGGACAGGGGTCTACGAGCAGTACTTC,CSVRKAGTGVYEQYF,TRBJ2-7,TRBD1,TRBV29-1,.
TGTGCCAGCAGCTTAACTCGGGGGGGCCCTGAAGCTTTCTTT,CASSLTRGGPEAFF,TRBJ1-1,.,TRBV7-3,.
TGTGCCAGCTCAGCGGGACGTGCGGGAAGAACTGGAAACACCATATATTTT,CASSAGRAGRTGNTIYF,TRBJ1-3,.,TRBV18,.
TGTGCCAGCAGCGAAGTAGCGGAAGGGAGCGAGCAGTACTTC,CASSEVAEGSEQYF,TRBJ2-7,.,TRBV7-2,few
TGCGCCAGCAGCCAAGACCCCCAGGGCCGAGATACGCAGTATTTT,CASSQDPQGRDTQYF,TRBJ2-3,.,TRBV4-1,.
TGTGCCAGCACCCTAGCAGGATGGGGACTCTATGGCTACACCTTC,CASTLAGWGLYGYTF,TRBJ1-2,.,TRBV5-8,few
TGTGCCAGCAGCTTTGACGGTCGGTCCAGACTAGCGGGGATTCAAGAGACCCAGTACTTC,CASSFDGRSRLAGIQETQYF,TRBJ2-5,TRBD2,TRBV5-8,.
TGTGCCAGCAGTTTAATCCCCGGGTTGTGGGTCAATCAGCCCCAGCATTTT,CASSLIPGLWVNQPQHF,TRBJ1-5,.,TRBV28,few
TGTGCCAGCAGCTCTCTACTGGGACTAGCGGGAGTTGGGAACGGGGAGCTGTTTTTT,CASSSLLGLAGVGNGELFF,TRBJ2-2,TRBD2,TRBV5-4,.
TGTGCCAGTAGTATTCAGGCCCTCCAAGAGACCCAGTACTTC,CASSIQALQETQYF,TRBJ2-5,.,TRBV19,.
TGTGCCAGCAGCTTAGGGGCTAGCGGGGGCGGCACAGATACGCAGTATTTT,CASSLGASGGGTDTQYF,TRBJ2-3,TRBD2,TRBV7-6,.
TGTGCCAGTAGTATTTCAAGGGAAGGGACTCAGTTCTTC,CASSISREGTQFF,TRBJ2-1,.,TRBV19,.
TGTGCCAGCAGGCCCGCGGGGACGGACCTCTCTGGAAACACCATATATTTT,CASRPAGTDLSGNTIYF,TRBJ1-3,.,TRBV25-1,few
TGTGCCAGCAGCCCAAGGACTAGCGGATCTTCCTACAATGAGCAGTTCTTC,CASSPRTSGSSYNEQFF,TRBJ2-1,TRBD2,TRBV5-6,.
TGTGCCAGCATCAAGGGTAGTCCGGTGGGACAGGGGAGGTATGGCTACACCTTC,CASIKGSPVGQGRYGYTF,TRBJ1-2,TRBD1,TRBV25-1,.
TGTGCCAGCAGGAGTGGGCTAGCGGGAGCAGATACGCAGTATTTT,CASRSGLAGADTQYF,TRBJ2-3,TRBD2,TRBV2,.
TGTGCCAGCAGCTCAGGACAGGGAGATCAGCCCCAGCATTTT,CASSSGQGDQPQHF,TRBJ1-5,TRBD1,TRBV9,.
TGTGCCAGCAGCTTAGCTTTCCGGGGAAACAATGAGCAGTTCTTC,CASSLAFRGNNEQFF,TRBJ2-1,.,TRBV11-2,.
TGTGCCAGCAGTTTCCAGGGGGCTCATGAAAAACTGTTTTTT,CASSFQGAHEKLFF,TRBJ1-4,TRBD1,TRBV27,.
TGCGCCAGCACCTATTCCGGGGGCGAGCAGTACTTC,CASTYSGGEQYF,TRBJ2-7,.,TRBV5-1,once
TGTGCCAGCACCAAGGACAGGCCGTATGGCTACACCTTC,CASTKDRPYGYTF,TRBJ1-2,TRBD1,TRBV11-2,.
TGTGCCAGCAGCTTAGGTGTCCGGGACAGGGCCTCCTACGAGCAGTACTTC,CASSLGVRDRASYEQYF,TRBJ2-7,TRBD1,TRBV7-2,.
TGTGCCAGTAGTATTGGACTAGCGGGATCAAGGGAGCAGTTCTTC,CASSIGLAGSREQFF,TRBJ2-1,TRBD2,TRBV19,once
TGTGCCAGCAGCCAAGGGGGGTTGGACAGAGAATTC,CASSQGGLDREF,TRBJ1-2,.,TRBV3-1/TRBV3-2,.
TGTGCCTGGAGTGGGGGCAGCACGACGATTAACACCATATATTTT,CAWSGGSTTINTIYF,TRBJ1-3,.,TRBV30,.
TGCGCCAGCAGTGACCAACTAGCGGGAGGGTTAGGTGAGCAGTTCTTC,CASSDQLAGGLGEQFF,TRBJ2-1,TRBD2,TRBV10-2,.
TGTGCCAGTAGTAGCGGGAGCGCCTCCTACGAGCAGTACTTC,CASSSGSASYEQYF,TRBJ2-7,TRBD2,TRBV19,.